This T cell receptor beta chain came from a study of response to subunit inactivated influenza vaccine. CDR1 and CDR2 (germline): SEHNR, FQNEAQ (reference sequence). The CDR3 sequence is 16 residues long. V was shortened by 5 bases and J by 0 bases, with 15 bases between the two germline ends. In this sample, this clonotype turned up a few times. The antigen is unknown. TCRdb independently ran MiXCR on the RT-PCR reads; one entry per CDR3 protein. The data hold around 480,000 distinct CDR3 sequences, with 16% observed a single time. Study-wide points: That few new T cells are recruited by each seasonal influenza vaccination was the authors' suggestion.

The material was CD4+ T cells sorted from PBMCs, obtained roughly 24 months after vaccination. The V call is TRBV7-9, the J call TRBJ2-3; the D gene is possibly TRBD2 (7 bases). This TCR was sampled from a man between 50 and 75 years old who received an inactivated influenza vaccine. CDR3 in amino acids: CASSRSGGTSTDTQYF. CDR3 in DNA: TGTGCCAGCAGCCGCTCGGGGGGCACTAGCACAGATACGCAGTATTTT.